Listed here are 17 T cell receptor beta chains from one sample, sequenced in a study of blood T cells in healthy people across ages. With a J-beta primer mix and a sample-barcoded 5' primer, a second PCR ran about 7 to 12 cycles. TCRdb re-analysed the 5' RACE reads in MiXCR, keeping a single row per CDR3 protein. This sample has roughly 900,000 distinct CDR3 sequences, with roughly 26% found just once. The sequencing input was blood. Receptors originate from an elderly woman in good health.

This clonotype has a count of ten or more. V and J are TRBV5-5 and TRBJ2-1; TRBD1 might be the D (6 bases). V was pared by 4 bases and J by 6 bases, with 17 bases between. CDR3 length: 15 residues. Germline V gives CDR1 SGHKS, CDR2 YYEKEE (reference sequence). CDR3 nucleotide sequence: TGTGCCAGCAGCGCTTACGGGACAAATTTCAATGAGCAGTTCTTC. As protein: CASSAYGTNFNEQFF.

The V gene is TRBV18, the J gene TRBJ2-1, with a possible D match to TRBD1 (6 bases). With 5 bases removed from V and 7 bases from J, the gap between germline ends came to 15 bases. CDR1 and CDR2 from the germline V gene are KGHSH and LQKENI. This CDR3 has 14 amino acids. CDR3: CASSAGVSKNEQFF. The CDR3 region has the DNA TGTGCCAGCTCAGCAGGGGTCTCTAAGAATGAGCAGTTCTTC.

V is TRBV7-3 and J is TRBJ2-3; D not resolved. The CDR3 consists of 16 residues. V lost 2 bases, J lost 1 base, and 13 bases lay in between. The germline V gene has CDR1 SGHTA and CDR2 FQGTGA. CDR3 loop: CASSLGAIYGTDTQYF. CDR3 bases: TGTGCCAGCAGCTTAGGCGCCATCTATGGCACAGATACGCAGTATTTT.

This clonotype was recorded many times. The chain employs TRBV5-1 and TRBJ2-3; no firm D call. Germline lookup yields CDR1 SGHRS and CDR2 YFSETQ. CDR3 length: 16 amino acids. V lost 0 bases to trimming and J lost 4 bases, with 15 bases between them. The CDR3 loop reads CASSLALVTPPDTQYF. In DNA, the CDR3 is TGCGCCAGCAGCTTGGCCCTCGTGACCCCCCCAGATACGCAGTATTTT.

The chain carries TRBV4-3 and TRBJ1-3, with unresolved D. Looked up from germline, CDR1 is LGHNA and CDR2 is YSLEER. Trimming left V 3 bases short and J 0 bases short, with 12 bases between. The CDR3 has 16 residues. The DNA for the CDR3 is TGCGCCAGCAGCCAGATACTCAGCGGCTCTGGAAACACCATATATTTT. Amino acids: CASSQILSGSGNTIYF.

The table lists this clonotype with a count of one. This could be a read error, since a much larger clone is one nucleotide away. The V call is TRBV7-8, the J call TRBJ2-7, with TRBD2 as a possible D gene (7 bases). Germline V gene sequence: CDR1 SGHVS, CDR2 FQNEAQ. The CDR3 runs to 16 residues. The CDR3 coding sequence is TGTGCCTGCAGCAAGGGCGGAACCACAGGGAGGGGGGAGCAGTACTTC. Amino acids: CACSKGGTTGRGEQYF.

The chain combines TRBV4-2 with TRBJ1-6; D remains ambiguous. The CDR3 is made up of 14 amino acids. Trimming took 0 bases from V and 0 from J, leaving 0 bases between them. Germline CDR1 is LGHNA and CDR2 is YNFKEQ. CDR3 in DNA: TGTGCCAGCAGCCAAGACTCCTATAATTCACCCCTCCACTTT. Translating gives CASSQDSYNSPLHF.

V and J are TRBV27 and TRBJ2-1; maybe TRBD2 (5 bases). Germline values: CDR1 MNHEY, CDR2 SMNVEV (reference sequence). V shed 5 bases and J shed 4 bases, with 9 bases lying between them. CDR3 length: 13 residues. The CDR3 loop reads CASSPDLYNEQFF. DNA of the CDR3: TGTGCCAGCAGTCCGGACTTGTACAATGAGCAGTTCTTC.

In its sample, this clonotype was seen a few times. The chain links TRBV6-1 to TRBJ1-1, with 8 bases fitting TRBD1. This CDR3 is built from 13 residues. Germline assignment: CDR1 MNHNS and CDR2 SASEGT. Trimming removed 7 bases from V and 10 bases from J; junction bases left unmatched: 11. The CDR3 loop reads CASTTTLGQGAFF. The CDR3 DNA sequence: TGTGCCAGCACTACTACTCTCGGACAGGGAGCTTTCTTT.

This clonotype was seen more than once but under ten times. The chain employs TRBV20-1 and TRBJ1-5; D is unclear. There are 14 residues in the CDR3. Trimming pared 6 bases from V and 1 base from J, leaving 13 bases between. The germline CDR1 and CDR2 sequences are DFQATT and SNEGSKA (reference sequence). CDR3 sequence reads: CSAKDGWSNQPQHF. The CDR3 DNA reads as TGCAGTGCAAAAGACGGATGGAGCAATCAGCCCCAGCATTTT.

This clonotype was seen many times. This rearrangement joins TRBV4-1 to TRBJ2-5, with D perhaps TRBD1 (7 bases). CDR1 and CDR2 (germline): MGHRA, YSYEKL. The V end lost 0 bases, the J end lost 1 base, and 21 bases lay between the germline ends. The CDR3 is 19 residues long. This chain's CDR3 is CASSQDLGGQTLVQETQYF. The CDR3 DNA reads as TGCGCCAGCAGCCAAGATTTGGGGGGACAGACCTTGGTCCAAGAGACCCAGTACTTC.

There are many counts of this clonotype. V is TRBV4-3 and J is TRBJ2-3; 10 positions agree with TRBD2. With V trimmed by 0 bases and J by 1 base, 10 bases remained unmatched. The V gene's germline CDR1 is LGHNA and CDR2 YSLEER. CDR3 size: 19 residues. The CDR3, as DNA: TGCGCCAGCAGCCAAGAGTTTAAGCGGGGGGGGTCTCGCACAGATACGCAGTATTTT. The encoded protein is CASSQEFKRGGSRTDTQYF.

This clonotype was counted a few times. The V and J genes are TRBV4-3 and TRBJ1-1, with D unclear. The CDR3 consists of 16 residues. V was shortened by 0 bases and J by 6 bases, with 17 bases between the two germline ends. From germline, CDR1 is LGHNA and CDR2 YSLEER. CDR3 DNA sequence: TGCGCCAGCAGCCAAGATCTGGCGGGGTTGGGTTCTGAAGCTTTCTTT. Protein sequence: CASSQDLAGLGSEAFF.

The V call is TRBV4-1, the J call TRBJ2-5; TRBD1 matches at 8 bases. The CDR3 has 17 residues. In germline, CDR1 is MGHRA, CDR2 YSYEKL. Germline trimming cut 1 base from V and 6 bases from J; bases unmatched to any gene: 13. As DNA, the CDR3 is TGCGCCAGCAGCCAAGCGGCAGACGGACAGGGCTGGAAGACCCAGTACTTC. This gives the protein CASSQAADGQGWKTQYF.

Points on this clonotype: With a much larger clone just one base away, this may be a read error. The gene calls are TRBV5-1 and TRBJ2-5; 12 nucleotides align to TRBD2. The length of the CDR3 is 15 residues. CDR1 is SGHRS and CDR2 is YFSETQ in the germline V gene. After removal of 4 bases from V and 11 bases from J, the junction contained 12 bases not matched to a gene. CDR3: CASSPTSGGMFEQYF. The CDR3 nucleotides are TGCGCCAGCAGCCCTACTAGCGGGGGGATGTTTGAGCAGTACTTC.

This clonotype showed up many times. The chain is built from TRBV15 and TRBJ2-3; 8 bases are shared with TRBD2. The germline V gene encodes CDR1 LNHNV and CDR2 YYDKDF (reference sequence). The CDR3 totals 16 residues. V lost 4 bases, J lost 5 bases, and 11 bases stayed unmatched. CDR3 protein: CATSTTGALAGDTQYF. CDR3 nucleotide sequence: TGTGCCACCAGCACCACTGGGGCCCTAGCGGGAGATACGCAGTATTTT.

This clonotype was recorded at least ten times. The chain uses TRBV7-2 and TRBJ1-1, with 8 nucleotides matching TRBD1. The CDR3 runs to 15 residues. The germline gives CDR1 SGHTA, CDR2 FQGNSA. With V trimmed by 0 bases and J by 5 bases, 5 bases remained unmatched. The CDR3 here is CASSLAQGVQTEAFF. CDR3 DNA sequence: TGTGCCAGCAGCTTAGCACAGGGGGTACAGACTGAAGCTTTCTTT.